This is a list of T cell receptor beta chains from one sample in a study of prognosis after radiotherapy for stage I lung cancer. TCRdb re-called the multiplex PCR reads with MiXCR, one entry per CDR3 protein. The sample consists of more than 25,000 distinct CDR3 sequences, 25% to 40% of them appearing once. The specimen was PBMCs, collected before or after stereotactic body radiation therapy (not recorded which). Receptors originate from a donor at least 50 years old with non-small cell lung cancer. Each CDR3 is given with its conserved first and last residue. A D gene is named only where the DNA matches it firmly. Rows may omit the clone size; those that give it use once, few, many or a size class.

>TRBJ2-3|once|TRBV19|-
CASIVQGSPGHYF
TGTGCCAGTATTGTGCAGGGTAGTCCCGGGCATTATTTT
>TRBJ2-5|-|TRBV5-1|TRBD2
CASSLLSSGGGAQSDTQYF
TGCGCCAGCAGCTTGTTGTCTAGCGGAGGTGGGGCTCAATCAGATACCCAGTACTTC
>TRBJ2-7|many|TRBV6-5|-
CASSYTGGRVSYEQYF
TGTGCCAGCAGTTACACCGGGGGCCGGGTCTCCTACGAGCAGTACTTC
>TRBJ2-2|-|TRBV6-2/TRBV6-3|-
CASSLQYTGELFF
TGTGCCAGCAGTTTACAGTACACCGGGGAGCTGTTTTTT
>TRBJ2-2|many|TRBV19|-
CASSMWVTGELFF
TGTGCCAGTAGTATGTGGGTCACCGGGGAGCTGTTTTTT
>TRBJ2-4|-|TRBV7-2|TRBD2
CASSLRLAGGGIQYF
TGTGCCAGCAGCTTACGACTAGCGGGAGGTGGCATTCAGTACTTC
>TRBJ2-3|many|TRBV5-1|TRBD1
CASRKGAADTQYF
TGCGCCAGCAGGAAGGGGGCGGCAGATACGCAGTATTTT
>TRBJ2-7|many|TRBV20-1|-
CSAPRPGVGSYEQYF
TGCAGTGCCCCACGTCCAGGGGTAGGCTCCTACGAGCAGTACTTC
>TRBJ2-4|-|TRBV11-2|TRBD1
CASSLRQGKNIQYF
TGTGCCAGCAGCTTAAGACAGGGAAAAAACATTCAGTACTTC
>TRBJ1-3|many|TRBV6-5|-
CASSSVLSGNTIYF
TGTGCCAGCAGTTCCGTGCTCTCTGGAAACACCATATATTTT
>TRBJ2-5|many|TRBV3-1|-
CASSALGASGVQETQYF
TGTGCCAGCAGCGCCCTGGGGGCGAGCGGGGTCCAAGAGACCCAGTACTTC
>TRBJ1-5|many|TRBV6-1|TRBD1
CASLLGGQYSNQPQHF
TGTGCCAGCCTACTCGGGGGACAGTATAGCAATCAGCCCCAGCATTTT
>TRBJ2-3|many|TRBV3-1|TRBD2
CASSQFRTSGTDTQYF
TGTGCCAGCAGCCAATTTAGGACTAGCGGTACAGATACGCAGTATTTT
>TRBJ1-1|many|TRBV18|-
CASSPLQGEAFF
TGTGCCAGCTCACCACTACAGGGTGAAGCTTTCTTT
>TRBJ1-1|many|TRBV3-1|-
CASSQAPVNTEAFF
TGTGCCAGCAGCCAGGCACCCGTGAACACTGAAGCTTTCTTT
>TRBJ2-1|many|TRBV20-1|TRBD2
CSAIPLRTSGRGYEQFF
TGCAGTGCTATACCGCTCAGGACTAGCGGGAGGGGGTATGAGCAGTTCTTC
>TRBJ1-1|few|TRBV25-1|TRBD1
CASSDPTGPPEAFF
TGTGCCAGCAGTGACCCGACAGGGCCTCCCGAAGCTTTCTTT
>TRBJ2-1|-|TRBV5-1|-
CASSPSRLAEQFF
TGCGCCAGCAGCCCGAGCAGGTTGGCTGAGCAGTTCTTC
>TRBJ2-1|-|TRBV6-1|-
CASSNTVWYHNEQFF
TGTGCCAGCAGCAATACAGTGTGGTATCACAATGAGCAGTTCTTC
>TRBJ1-3|many|TRBV9|-
CASSPRFPGNTIYF
TGTGCCAGCAGCCCCCGATTTCCTGGAAACACCATATATTTT
>TRBJ2-3|many|TRBV19|TRBD2
CASRGASGSWDTQYF
TGTGCCAGCCGGGGCGCTAGCGGGAGTTGGGATACGCAGTATTTT
>TRBJ2-3|-|TRBV6-1|-
CAGAAGRTDTQYF
TGTGCCGGAGCGGCGGGGCGTACAGATACGCAGTATTTT
>TRBJ2-3|many|TRBV9|-
CASSLAGDTQYF
TGTGCCAGCAGCCTGGCGGGGGATACGCAGTATTTT
>TRBJ2-1|many|TRBV20-1|-
CSASVRYSYNEQFF
TGCAGTGCTAGTGTCCGATACTCCTACAATGAGCAGTTCTTC
>TRBJ1-1|many|TRBV11-1|-
CASSLEFNFEGPNTEAFF
TGTGCCAGCAGCTTAGAGTTCAATTTCGAGGGGCCGAACACTGAAGCTTTCTTT
>TRBJ2-1|-|TRBV12-3/TRBV12-4|TRBD2
CASSLRSGSMNEQFF
TGTGCCAGCAGTTTAAGGAGCGGGAGTATGAATGAGCAGTTCTTC
>TRBJ2-2|-|TRBV7-3|TRBD1
CASSQGAITGELFF
TGTGCCAGCAGCCAGGGGGCAATCACCGGGGAGCTGTTTTTT
>TRBJ2-7|once|TRBV6-1|-
CASSPDSDYEQYF
TGTGCCAGCAGCCCGGACAGTGACTACGAGCAGTACTTC
>TRBJ2-2|-|TRBV7-8|TRBD1
CASSFYRGRTGELFF
TGTGCCAGCAGCTTTTACAGGGGGCGCACCGGGGAGCTGTTTTTT
>TRBJ2-7|many|TRBV7-8|-
CASSPPPYVYEQYF
TGTGCCAGCAGCCCCCCCCCCTATGTCTACGAGCAGTACTTC
>TRBJ2-1|many|TRBV30|-
CAWSVEGPSYNEQFF
TGTGCCTGGAGTGTGGAGGGCCCTTCCTACAATGAGCAGTTCTTC
>TRBJ2-5|-|TRBV7-8|-
CASSSVGAPQETQYF
TGTGCCAGCAGCTCGGTTGGAGCACCCCAAGAGACCCAGTACTTC
>TRBJ2-7|many|TRBV29-1|TRBD1
CSPGQCTYEQYF
TGCAGCCCGGGACAGTGTACGTACGAGCAGTACTTC
>TRBJ2-2|medium-sized|TRBV12-3/TRBV12-4|-
CASSLRDTGELFF
TGTGCCAGCAGTTTAAGGGACACCGGGGAGCTGTTTTTT
>TRBJ2-3|many|TRBV7-9|-
CASSLAVHGGSTDTQYF
TGTGCCAGCAGCTTAGCCGTACATGGAGGCAGCACAGATACGCAGTATTTT
>TRBJ2-7|many|TRBV9|TRBD2
CASSANSGRFSYEQYF
TGTGCCAGCAGCGCCAATAGCGGGAGGTTCTCCTACGAGCAGTACTTC
>TRBJ2-7|many|TRBV4-1|-
CASSQDRASRDYEQYF
TGCGCCAGCAGCCAAGATCGGGCTAGCCGGGATTACGAGCAGTACTTC
>TRBJ2-7|many|TRBV2|TRBD2
CASSDVLAGGSEQYF
TGTGCCAGCAGTGATGTGCTAGCGGGAGGGTCCGAGCAGTACTTC
>TRBJ2-3|many|TRBV7-3|-
CASSPPGDTQYF
TGTGCCAGCAGCCCCCCCGGAGATACGCAGTATTTT
>TRBJ2-1|many|TRBV9|-
CASSVEVGAMVQFF
TGTGCCAGCAGCGTAGAGGTGGGGGCTATGGTGCAGTTCTTC
>TRBJ1-6|many|TRBV20-1|-
CSARGSYNSPLHF
TGCAGTGCTAGAGGGAGCTATAATTCACCCCTCCACTTT
>TRBJ2-7|many|TRBV13|-
CASSSLLHGKEQYF
TGTGCCAGCAGCTCTCTATTGCACGGGAAGGAGCAGTACTTC
>TRBJ2-3|many|TRBV29-1|TRBD1
CSVGPGTGIGTDTQYF
TGCAGCGTAGGTCCCGGGACAGGGATAGGCACAGATACGCAGTATTTT
>TRBJ2-5|-|TRBV10-2|TRBD1
CASRALTGREETQYF
TGCGCCAGCAGAGCCCTGACAGGGCGGGAAGAGACCCAGTACTTC
>TRBJ2-2|-|TRBV18|TRBD2
CASSPAGRDGTGELFF
TGTGCCAGCTCACCCGCCGGGAGGGACGGGACCGGGGAGCTGTTTTTT